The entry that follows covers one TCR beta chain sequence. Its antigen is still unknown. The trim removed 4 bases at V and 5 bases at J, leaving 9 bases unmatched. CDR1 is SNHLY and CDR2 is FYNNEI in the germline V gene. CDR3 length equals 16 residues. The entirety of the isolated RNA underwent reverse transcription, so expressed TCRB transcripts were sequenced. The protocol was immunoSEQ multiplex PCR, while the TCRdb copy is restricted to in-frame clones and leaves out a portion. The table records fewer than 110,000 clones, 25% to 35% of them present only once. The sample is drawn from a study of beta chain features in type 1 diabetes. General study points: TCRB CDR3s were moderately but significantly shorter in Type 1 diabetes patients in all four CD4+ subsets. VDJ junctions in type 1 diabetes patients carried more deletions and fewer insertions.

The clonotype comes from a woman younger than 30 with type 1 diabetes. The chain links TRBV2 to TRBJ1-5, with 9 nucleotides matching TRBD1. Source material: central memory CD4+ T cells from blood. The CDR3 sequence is CASSGDPGQGHQPQHF. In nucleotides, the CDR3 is TGTGCCAGCAGTGGAGATCCGGGACAGGGTCATCAGCCCCAGCATTTT.